A selection of T cell receptor beta chains follows, all from one sample in a study of blood T cell repertoires in COVID-19. Sequenced by immunoSEQ multiplex PCR; TCRdb stores in-frame clones only, minus some. This sample carries some 200,000 clones, approximately 87% of them seen once, and the ten largest clones take roughly 3.3%. Material: peripheral blood. The receptors shown here come from a man aged 18 to 29 with active or convalescent COVID-19. Each CDR3 is given with its conserved first and last residue. The order of the fields is clone size, J gene, V gene, D gene, CDR3 DNA, CDR3 protein. The D gene is left open where the match is weak. Clone size is not always given. Where it is, it says once, few, many or a class for expanded clones.

abundance: NA
j_gene: TRBJ1-6
v_gene: TRBV27
d_gene: TRBD1
CDR3nt: TGTGCCAGCAGTTTACGGCAGGGGGCGAGGGTTTCACCCCTCCACTTT
CDR3aa: CASSLRQGARVSPLHF

abundance: NA
j_gene: TRBJ1-5
v_gene: TRBV6-2/TRBV6-3
d_gene: TRBD1
CDR3nt: TGTGCCAGCAGCCCTAAATCTGGACAGGGACATCAGCCCCAGCATTTT
CDR3aa: CASSPKSGQGHQPQHF

abundance: NA
j_gene: TRBJ1-1
v_gene: TRBV24-1
d_gene: NA
CDR3nt: TGTGCCACCAGCCGGAGAGGAGGCACTGAAGCTTTCTTT
CDR3aa: CATSRRGGTEAFF

abundance: NA
j_gene: TRBJ2-5
v_gene: TRBV7-9
d_gene: NA
CDR3nt: TGTGCCAGCAGCCGAGGTGCGGGCCAAGAGACCCAGTACTTC
CDR3aa: CASSRGAGQETQYF

abundance: NA
j_gene: TRBJ1-1
v_gene: TRBV19
d_gene: NA
CDR3nt: TGTGCCAGTAGTATGCCGGGGGAATGGGGTGAAGCTTTCTTT
CDR3aa: CASSMPGEWGEAFF

abundance: NA
j_gene: TRBJ2-7
v_gene: TRBV18
d_gene: TRBD2
CDR3nt: TGTGCCAGCTCAGCAACCGGGACTAGCGCTGAAGAGCAGTACTTC
CDR3aa: CASSATGTSAEEQYF

abundance: NA
j_gene: TRBJ1-4
v_gene: TRBV5-1
d_gene: TRBD1
CDR3nt: TGCGCCAGCAGCTTGTCTGCAGGGGGGCGAGAAAAACTGTTTTTT
CDR3aa: CASSLSAGGREKLFF

abundance: NA
j_gene: TRBJ2-7
v_gene: TRBV5-1
d_gene: NA
CDR3nt: TGCGCCAGCAGCTTGACAGGGATGCTAATCTACGAGCAGTACTTC
CDR3aa: CASSLTGMLIYEQYF

abundance: NA
j_gene: TRBJ2-7
v_gene: TRBV6-5
d_gene: TRBD2
CDR3nt: TGTGCCAGCAGTACGGCGGGAGTCTACGAGCAGTACTTC
CDR3aa: CASSTAGVYEQYF

abundance: NA
j_gene: TRBJ1-2
v_gene: TRBV3-1/TRBV3-2
d_gene: NA
CDR3nt: TGTGCCAGCAGCAGAGAGAGGGGGTGGGGCTATGGCTACACCTTC
CDR3aa: CASSRERGWGYGYTF

abundance: NA
j_gene: TRBJ1-2
v_gene: TRBV21-1
d_gene: NA
CDR3nt: TGTGCCAGCAGCAAAGTCATCGTTGGTCCAGGGGGCGCAGGCTACACCTTC
CDR3aa: CASSKVIVGPGGAGYTF

abundance: NA
j_gene: TRBJ1-4
v_gene: TRBV7-8
d_gene: NA
CDR3nt: TGTGCCAGCAGGAACAGGCTTAATGAAAAACTGTTTTTT
CDR3aa: CASRNRLNEKLFF

abundance: few
j_gene: TRBJ2-3
v_gene: TRBV5-5
d_gene: NA
CDR3nt: TGTGCCAGCAGCCGGCTAGGAGGGGATACGCAGTATTTT
CDR3aa: CASSRLGGDTQYF

abundance: once
j_gene: TRBJ1-1
v_gene: TRBV27
d_gene: NA
CDR3nt: TGTGCCAGCAGTCAGAGTGTGCGGGTGGACACTGAAGCTTTCTTT
CDR3aa: CASSQSVRVDTEAFF

abundance: NA
j_gene: TRBJ1-2
v_gene: TRBV7-8
d_gene: TRBD1
CDR3nt: TGTGCCAGCAGCTCGAGACAGGGGGAACATCCGCTCTATGGCTACACCTTC
CDR3aa: CASSSRQGEHPLYGYTF

abundance: NA
j_gene: TRBJ1-2
v_gene: TRBV28
d_gene: NA
CDR3nt: TGTGCCAGCACACGACAGGCTAACTATGGCTACACCTTC
CDR3aa: CASTRQANYGYTF

abundance: NA
j_gene: TRBJ1-3
v_gene: TRBV5-1
d_gene: TRBD1
CDR3nt: TGCGCCAGCAGCTTCTTCGACAGGGGAGACTCTGGAAACACCATATATTTT
CDR3aa: CASSFFDRGDSGNTIYF

abundance: NA
j_gene: TRBJ1-2
v_gene: TRBV15
d_gene: NA
CDR3nt: TGTGCCACCAGCAGTGGGCCCGACATCTTCTATGGCTACACCTTC
CDR3aa: CATSSGPDIFYGYTF

abundance: NA
j_gene: TRBJ2-7
v_gene: TRBV11-3
d_gene: NA
CDR3nt: TGTGCCAGCAGCTTAGATCTTAGTCCCTCCTACGAGCAGTACTTC
CDR3aa: CASSLDLSPSYEQYF

abundance: NA
j_gene: TRBJ2-1
v_gene: TRBV3-1/TRBV3-2
d_gene: TRBD2
CDR3nt: TGTGCCAGCAGCCAAGAATGGGGCGGGGGGCTATGGTTCTTC
CDR3aa: CASSQEWGGGLWFF

abundance: NA
j_gene: TRBJ2-1
v_gene: TRBV7-8
d_gene: TRBD1
CDR3nt: TGTGCCAGCAGTTTCGACAGGGACAATGAGCAGTTCTTC
CDR3aa: CASSFDRDNEQFF

abundance: once
j_gene: TRBJ1-1
v_gene: TRBV7-2
d_gene: NA
CDR3nt: TGTGCCAGCAGCTTAGTAGGAGGAAGAAACACTGAAGCTTTCTTT
CDR3aa: CASSLVGGRNTEAFF

abundance: NA
j_gene: TRBJ1-3
v_gene: TRBV4-1
d_gene: NA
CDR3nt: TGCGCCAGCAGCCAAGGGGCAGGGGACGGAAACACCATATATTTT
CDR3aa: CASSQGAGDGNTIYF

abundance: NA
j_gene: TRBJ2-3
v_gene: TRBV6-1
d_gene: NA
CDR3nt: TGTGCCAGCAGTGGAACCCACACAGGGACGGGCACAGATACGCAGTATTTT
CDR3aa: CASSGTHTGTGTDTQYF

abundance: once
j_gene: TRBJ2-5
v_gene: TRBV6-2/TRBV6-3
d_gene: TRBD2
CDR3nt: TGTGCCAGCAGTTACGACCGAATCTATCGGCTAGCGGGAAAGACCCAGTACTTC
CDR3aa: CASSYDRIYRLAGKTQYF

abundance: NA
j_gene: TRBJ2-6
v_gene: TRBV6-2/TRBV6-3
d_gene: NA
CDR3nt: TGTGCCAGCAGCCAAACGGGGTCTGGGGCCAACGTCCTGACTTTC
CDR3aa: CASSQTGSGANVLTF

abundance: NA
j_gene: TRBJ1-1
v_gene: TRBV4-3
d_gene: NA
CDR3nt: TGCGCCAGCAGCCAAGGGATGGGCGAGAACACTGAAGCTTTCTTT
CDR3aa: CASSQGMGENTEAFF

abundance: NA
j_gene: TRBJ2-1
v_gene: TRBV29-1
d_gene: NA
CDR3nt: TGCAGCGTCGCGCTGCGGACAGCCTACAATGAGCAGTTCTTC
CDR3aa: CSVALRTAYNEQFF

abundance: NA
j_gene: TRBJ2-3
v_gene: TRBV5-4
d_gene: TRBD2
CDR3nt: TGTGCCAGCAGACAGCAACTGGGCGGGAGCTCGACAGATACGCAGTATTTT
CDR3aa: CASRQQLGGSSTDTQYF

abundance: NA
j_gene: TRBJ2-1
v_gene: TRBV9
d_gene: NA
CDR3nt: TGTGCCAGCAGCGTAGTTGGGACTCAGGGGGGATACAATGAGCAGTTCTTC
CDR3aa: CASSVVGTQGGYNEQFF